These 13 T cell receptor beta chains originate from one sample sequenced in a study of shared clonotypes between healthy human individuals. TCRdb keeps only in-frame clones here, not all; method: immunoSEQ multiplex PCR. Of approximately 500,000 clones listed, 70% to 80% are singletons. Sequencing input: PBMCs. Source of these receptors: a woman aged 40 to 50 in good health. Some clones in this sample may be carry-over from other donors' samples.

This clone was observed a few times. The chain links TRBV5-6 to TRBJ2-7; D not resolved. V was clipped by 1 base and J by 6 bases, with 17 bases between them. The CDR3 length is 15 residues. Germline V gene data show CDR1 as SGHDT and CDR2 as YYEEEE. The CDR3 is CASSLLSAPAFEQYF. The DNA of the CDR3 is TGTGCCAGCAGCTTGTTAAGTGCCCCGGCCTTCGAGCAGTACTTC.

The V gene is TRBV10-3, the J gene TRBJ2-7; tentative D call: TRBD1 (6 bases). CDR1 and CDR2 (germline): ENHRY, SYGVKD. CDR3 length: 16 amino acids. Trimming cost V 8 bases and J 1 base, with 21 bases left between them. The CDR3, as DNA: TGTGCCATCTCCCTAATAAGACAGGACTTTTCCTACGAGCAGTACTTC. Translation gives CAISLIRQDFSYEQYF.

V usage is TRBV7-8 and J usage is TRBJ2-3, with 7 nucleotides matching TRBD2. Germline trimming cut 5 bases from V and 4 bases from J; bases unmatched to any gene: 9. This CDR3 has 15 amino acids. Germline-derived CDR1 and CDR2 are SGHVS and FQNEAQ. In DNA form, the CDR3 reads TGTGCCAGCAGCGCGTCGACTAGCAGGGCAGATACGCAGTATTTT. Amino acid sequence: CASSASTSRADTQYF. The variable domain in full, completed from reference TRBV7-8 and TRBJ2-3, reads GAGVSQSPRYKVAKRGQDVALRCDPISGHVSLFWYQQALGQGPEFLTYFQNEAQLDKSGLPSDRFFAERPEGSVSTLKIQRTQQEDSAVYLCASSASTSRADTQYFGPGTRLTVL.

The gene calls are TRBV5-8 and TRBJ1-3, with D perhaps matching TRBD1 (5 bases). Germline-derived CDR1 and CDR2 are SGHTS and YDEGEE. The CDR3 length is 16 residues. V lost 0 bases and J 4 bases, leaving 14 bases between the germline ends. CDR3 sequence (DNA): TGTGCCAGCAGCTTGGGCCGGGGACTGAAAGGAAACACCATATATTTT. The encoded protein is CASSLGRGLKGNTIYF.

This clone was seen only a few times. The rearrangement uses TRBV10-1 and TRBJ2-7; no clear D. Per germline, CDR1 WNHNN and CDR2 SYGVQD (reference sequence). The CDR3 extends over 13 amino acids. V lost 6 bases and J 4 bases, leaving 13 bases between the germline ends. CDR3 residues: CASSDMDGYEQYF. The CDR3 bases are TGCGCCAGCAGCGATATGGACGGGTACGAGCAGTACTTC.

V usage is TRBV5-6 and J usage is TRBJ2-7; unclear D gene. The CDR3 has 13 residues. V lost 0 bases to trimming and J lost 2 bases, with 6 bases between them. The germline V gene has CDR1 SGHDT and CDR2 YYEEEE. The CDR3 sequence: CASSLDSPYEQYF. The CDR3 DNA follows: TGTGCCAGCAGCTTGGACAGTCCCTACGAGCAGTACTTC.

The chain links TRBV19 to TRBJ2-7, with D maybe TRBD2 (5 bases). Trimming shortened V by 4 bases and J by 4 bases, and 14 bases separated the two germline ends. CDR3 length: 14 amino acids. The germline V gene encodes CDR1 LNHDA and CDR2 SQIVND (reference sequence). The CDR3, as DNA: TGTGCCAGTAGTAACCTGGGAGCCAGGTACGAGCAGTACTTC. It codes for CASSNLGARYEQYF.

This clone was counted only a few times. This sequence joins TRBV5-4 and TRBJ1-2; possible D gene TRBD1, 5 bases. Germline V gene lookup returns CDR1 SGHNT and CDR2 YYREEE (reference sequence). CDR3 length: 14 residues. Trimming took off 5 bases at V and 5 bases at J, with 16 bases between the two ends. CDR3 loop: CASSGGRGGYGYTF. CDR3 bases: TGTGCCAGCAGTGGAGGAAGGGGAGGATATGGCTACACCTTC.

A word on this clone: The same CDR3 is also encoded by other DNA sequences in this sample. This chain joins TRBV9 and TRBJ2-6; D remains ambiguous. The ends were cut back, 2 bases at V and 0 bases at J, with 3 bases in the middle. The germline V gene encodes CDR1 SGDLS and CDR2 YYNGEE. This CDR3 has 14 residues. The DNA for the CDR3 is TGTGCCAGCAGCGTGAACTCTGGGGCCAACGTCCTGACTTTC. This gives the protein CASSVNSGANVLTF.

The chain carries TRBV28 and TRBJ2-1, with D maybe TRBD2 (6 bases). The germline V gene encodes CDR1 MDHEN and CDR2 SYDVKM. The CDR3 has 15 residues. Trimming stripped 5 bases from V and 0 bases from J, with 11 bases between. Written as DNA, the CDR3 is TGTGCCAGCAGTCCTCCGGGACTCTCCTACAATGAGCAGTTCTTC. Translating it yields CASSPPGLSYNEQFF.

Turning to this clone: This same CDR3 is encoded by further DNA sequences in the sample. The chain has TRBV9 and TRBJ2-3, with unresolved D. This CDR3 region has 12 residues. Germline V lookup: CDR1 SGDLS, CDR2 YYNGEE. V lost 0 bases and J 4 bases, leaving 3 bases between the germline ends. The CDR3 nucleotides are TGTGCCAGCAGCGTAGGGGCAGATACGCAGTATTTT. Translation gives CASSVGADTQYF. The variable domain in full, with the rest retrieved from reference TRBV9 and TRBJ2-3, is DSGVTQTPKHLITATGQRVTLRCSPRSGDLSVYWYQQSLDQGLQFLIQYYNGEERAKGNILERFSAQQFPDLHSELNLSSLELGDSALYFCASSVGADTQYFGPGTRLTVL.

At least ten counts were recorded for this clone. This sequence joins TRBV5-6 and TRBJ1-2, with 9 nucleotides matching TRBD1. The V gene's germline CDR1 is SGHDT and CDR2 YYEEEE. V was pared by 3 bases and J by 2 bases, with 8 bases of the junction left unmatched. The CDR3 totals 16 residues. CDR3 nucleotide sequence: TGTGCCAGCAGCTGGGATGGACAGGGGACAAACTATGGCTACACCTTC. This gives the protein CASSWDGQGTNYGYTF.

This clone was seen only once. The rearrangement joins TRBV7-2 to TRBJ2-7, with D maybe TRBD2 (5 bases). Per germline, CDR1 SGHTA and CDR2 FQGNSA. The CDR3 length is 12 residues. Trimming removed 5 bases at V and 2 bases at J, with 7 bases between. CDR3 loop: CASSPRAYEQYF. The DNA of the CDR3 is TGTGCCAGCAGCCCGCGGGCCTACGAGCAGTACTTC.